Below are 23 T cell receptor beta chains sequenced from a single sample in a study of T-cell reconstitution after alpha-beta-depleted transplantation in children. For TCRbeta, the library was prepared with unique molecular identifiers. From the PCR reads, TCRdb called clonotypes with MiXCR, one entry per CDR3 protein. Among about 110,000 distinct CDR3 sequences listed, 5.5% to 7% were seen once. The sequencing used PBMCs, mostly from graft donor cells, collected 360 days after TCRalphabeta/CD19-depleted stem cell transplant. Every receptor here comes from a male patient between 2 and 9 years old who had a stem cell transplant for acute lymphoblastic leukemia, so the T cells may come from the graft donor.

CDR3 loop: CASSPLSRKTFF. The CDR3 nucleotides are TGTGCCAGCAGTCCCTTGTCGCGAAAAACTTTCTTT. This sequence joins TRBV6-4 and TRBJ1-1; D remains ambiguous. The CDR3 spans 12 residues. CDR1 and CDR2 from the germline V gene are MRHNA and SNTAGT. Trimming removed 5 bases from V and 12 bases from J, with 16 bases in between.

This clonotype was picked up many times. This chain links TRBV4-3 with TRBJ2-3; D possibly matches TRBD1 or TRBD2 (5 bases each). The CDR3 has 13 amino acids. The V gene lost 5 bases and the J gene lost 3 bases, with 9 bases spanning the gap. Germline V gene sequence: CDR1 LGHNA, CDR2 YSLEER. CDR3 DNA: TGCGCCAGCAGCGACGGGGCAACAGATACGCAGTATTTT. Protein sequence: CASSDGATDTQYF.

Many counts were recorded for this clonotype. J is TRBJ2-1 and V is TRBV28; D gene unclear. V was clipped by 6 bases and J by 7 bases, with 13 bases between them. From germline, CDR1 is MDHEN and CDR2 SYDVKM. The CDR3 has 13 residues. The CDR3 protein is CASSLLVGNEQFF. The CDR3, as DNA: TGTGCCAGCAGCTTGCTGGTGGGTAATGAGCAGTTCTTC.

This clonotype has ten or more counts. The V and J genes are TRBV6-2 or TRBV6-3 and TRBJ2-7; TRBD1 aligns across 8 bases. V lost 2 bases, J lost 3 bases, and 6 bases stayed unmatched. CDR1 and CDR2 from the germline V gene are MNHEY and SVGEGT. The CDR3 is made up of 15 amino acids. The CDR3 region is CASSYQDRAYYEQYF. Here the CDR3 DNA reads TGTGCCAGCAGTTACCAGGACAGGGCCTACTACGAGCAGTACTTC.

Only a few counts were recorded for this clonotype. The rearrangement links TRBV7-9 to TRBJ2-3, with 11 bases matching TRBD2. This CDR3 is built from 14 residues. J was trimmed by 4 bases and V by 6 bases; bases with no gene match: 3. Germline CDR1 is SEHNR and CDR2 is FQNEAQ (reference sequence). The CDR3 DNA reads as TGTGCCAGCAGGGTACTAGCGGGAGCAGATACGCAGTATTTT. This gives the protein CASRVLAGADTQYF.

In its sample, this clonotype was seen a few times. The chain recombines TRBV12-3 or TRBV12-4 with TRBJ1-2, with 7 bases identical to TRBD1. V was pared by 6 bases and J by 1 base, with 11 bases of the junction left unmatched. The CDR3 is made up of 16 amino acids. DNA for the CDR3: TGTGCCAGCAGCGCTCAACCGGGACAGAATAACTATGGCTACACCTTC. It is translated as CASSAQPGQNNYGYTF.

This clonotype was recorded many times. This sequence joins TRBV4-3 and TRBJ2-5; D may match TRBD1 or TRBD2 (5 bases each). Germline assignment: CDR1 LGHNA and CDR2 YSLEER. Trimming shortened V by 3 bases and J by 5 bases, and 19 bases separated the two germline ends. This CDR3 contains 16 residues. CDR3 protein: CASSQATGLYGETQYF. The CDR3 DNA reads TGCGCCAGCAGCCAGGCTACAGGACTTTACGGGGAGACCCAGTACTTC.

This clonotype was seen at least ten times. This chain links TRBV21-1 with TRBJ2-7. TRBV21-1 is shown as a pseudogene. This CDR3 contains 14 residues. This CDR3 reads CASSKGRASYEQYF. The CDR3 nucleotides read TGTGCCAGCAGCAAAGGACGGGCCTCCTACGAGCAGTACTTC.

The V gene is TRBV20-1, the J gene TRBJ1-6; D possibly corresponds to TRBD1 (6 bases). Germline V gene sequence: CDR1 DFQATT, CDR2 SNEGSKA (reference sequence). This CDR3 spans 11 amino acids. Between the trimmed V and J ends, which lost 1 base and 17 bases, there was a span of 12 bases. The CDR3: CSARGGRLVHF. CDR3 nucleotides: TGCAGTGCTAGAGGGGGGCGGCTAGTCCACTTT.

This clonotype came up many times. CDR3 nucleotides: TGTGCCAGCAGTTCCCGGACAGCCCGGGCGGGGGATACGCAGTATTTT. Amino acid sequence: CASSSRTARAGDTQYF. V usage is TRBV28 and J usage is TRBJ2-3, with D perhaps given as TRBD1 or TRBD2 (6 bases each). The CDR3 is 16 residues long. CDR1 MDHEN and CDR2 SYDVKM come from the germline V gene. V gave up 4 bases and J gave up 6 bases, with 20 bases separating them.

This clonotype was observed many times. The rearrangement joins TRBV6-1 to TRBJ1-4; TRBD1 aligns across 7 bases. Trimming removed 6 bases from V and 5 bases from J; junction bases left unmatched: 6. Germline V CDR1 and CDR2: MNHNS, SASEGT. The CDR3 sequence is 14 residues long. The CDR3 loop is CASRDPGQNEKLFF. DNA for the CDR3: TGTGCCAGCAGGGATCCGGGACAGAATGAAAAACTGTTTTTT.

The J gene is TRBJ2-2, the V gene TRBV11-2; D is ambiguous. Looked up from germline, CDR1 is SGHAT and CDR2 is FQNNGV. The CDR3 has 14 residues. V lost 1 base and J lost 6, with 9 bases in between. In DNA, the CDR3 is TGTGCCAGCAGCTTAGGGCGATCCGCCGGGGAGCTGTTTTTT. This sequence encodes CASSLGRSAGELFF.

This clonotype was counted many times. The chain joins TRBV4-1 to TRBJ1-1; D remains ambiguous. Germline V gives CDR1 MGHRA, CDR2 YSYEKL. The V and J ends lost 0 bases and 3 bases respectively, with 11 bases between them. The CDR3 spans 15 residues. CDR3 residues: CASSQEKGGDTEAFF. The CDR3 DNA reads TGCGCCAGCAGCCAAGAAAAGGGTGGGGACACTGAAGCTTTCTTT.

This clonotype was observed many times. V and J are TRBV7-2 and TRBJ2-7, with 8 bases that match TRBD2. V dropped 7 bases and J dropped 3; count of bases not matched to a gene: 8. The CDR3 length is 14 residues. Germline V gene sequence: CDR1 SGHTA, CDR2 FQGNSA. The CDR3 loop reads CASTIPGLDYEQYF. The CDR3 region has the DNA TGTGCCAGCACAATTCCGGGACTAGACTACGAGCAGTACTTC.

This clonotype appeared a few times. The chain recombines TRBV5-1 with TRBJ2-7; D possibly matches TRBD1 or TRBD2 (5 bases each). Per the germline V gene, CDR1 is SGHRS and CDR2 is YFSETQ. The germline V and J ends were trimmed by 3 bases and 4 bases, with 11 bases remaining between them. The length of the CDR3 is 13 residues. The CDR3, as DNA: TGCGCCAGCAGCTGGGGGACCGCGTACGAGCAGTACTTC. The encoded protein is CASSWGTAYEQYF.

This clonotype has only a few counts. The gene calls are TRBV28 and TRBJ2-7; 11 bases agree with TRBD2. The V segment lost 2 bases and the J segment 6 bases; nucleotides outside the gene matches: 6. This CDR3 spans 15 amino acids. The germline V gene has CDR1 MDHEN and CDR2 SYDVKM. CDR3 in amino acids: CASSLLGTSGSEQYF. DNA of the CDR3: TGTGCCAGCAGTTTACTAGGGACTAGCGGAAGCGAGCAGTACTTC. The full variable domain, rest sourced from reference TRBV28 and TRBJ2-7, is DVKVTQSSRYLVKRTGEKVFLECVQDMDHENMFWYRQDPGLGLRLIYFSYDVKMKEKGDIPEGYSVSREKKERFSLILESASTNQTSMYLCASSLLGTSGSEQYFGPGTRLTVT.

This clonotype was observed a few times. J is TRBJ1-1 and V is TRBV11-2, with a possible D match to TRBD1 (5 bases). CDR1 is SGHAT, CDR2 FQNNGV, per germline. The CDR3 has 15 residues. With 1 base removed from V and 10 bases from J, the gap between germline ends came to 19 bases. The CDR3 protein is CASSLAGGGLRRAFF. CDR3 DNA: TGTGCCAGCAGCTTAGCGGGGGGAGGGCTAAGGAGAGCTTTCTTT.

The table lists this clonotype with many counts. The gene calls are TRBV5-1 and TRBJ2-7, with 7 bases aligning to TRBD2. The germline V gene encodes CDR1 SGHRS and CDR2 YFSETQ. The J segment lost 5 bases and the V segment lost 0 bases, leaving 8 bases of the junction unmatched. The CDR3 length is 15 residues. The CDR3 sequence: CASSLGAGRDHEQYF. Written as DNA, the CDR3 is TGCGCCAGCAGCTTGGGAGCGGGACGGGACCACGAGCAGTACTTC.

This clonotype has at least ten counts. This sequence joins TRBV7-9 and TRBJ2-3; 8 positions agree with TRBD1. The CDR3 is 14 residues long. CDR1 is SEHNR, CDR2 FQNEAQ, per germline (reference sequence). Losses at the gene ends were 6 bases for V and 7 bases for J; bases not matched to a gene: 9. CDR3 nucleotides: TGTGCCAGCAGTTTGTTCAGGGGGCGGAATACGCAGTATTTT. It yields the protein CASSLFRGRNTQYF.

This clonotype appeared many times. The chain links TRBV28 to TRBJ2-3, with 8 bases that match TRBD1. CDR1 is MDHEN and CDR2 is SYDVKM in the germline V gene. Trimming removed 7 bases from V and 2 bases from J; junction bases left unmatched: 20. CDR3 length equals 19 residues. CDR3 protein: CASTWPSDVVTGATDTQYF. As DNA, the CDR3 is TGTGCCAGCACCTGGCCTTCCGACGTGGTGACAGGGGCCACAGATACGCAGTATTTT.

This clonotype was seen repeatedly, ten times or more. This chain links TRBV15 with TRBJ1-3, with a possible D match to TRBD1 (6 bases). Germline V CDR1 and CDR2: LNHNV, YYDKDF (reference sequence). The CDR3 is 15 amino acids. Trimming pared 9 bases from V and 0 bases from J, leaving 15 bases between. CDR3: CATAGTTPSGNTIYF. The CDR3 DNA sequence: TGTGCCACAGCCGGGACAACACCCTCTGGAAACACCATATATTTT.

This clonotype was seen repeatedly, ten times or more. The rearrangement joins TRBV4-3 to TRBJ2-3; D is unclear. The CDR3 is made up of 16 amino acids. The germline V gene has CDR1 LGHNA and CDR2 YSLEER. Trimming pared 0 bases from V and 5 bases from J, leaving 15 bases between. CDR3 nucleotides: TGCGCCAGCAGCCAAGAATGGAGCCAGCCGGGAGATACGCAGTATTTT. This gives the protein CASSQEWSQPGDTQYF.

There are many counts of this clonotype. The rearrangement joins TRBV12-3 or TRBV12-4 to TRBJ1-5; D unresolved. The CDR3 covers 13 residues. V lost 5 bases, J lost 1 base, and 6 bases lay in between. CDR3 sequence (DNA): TGTGCCAGCAGTCTCACAAGCAATCAGCCCCAGCATTTT. This gives the protein CASSLTSNQPQHF.